The rows below give T cell receptor beta chains drawn from one sample of a study of cytomegalovirus exposure and HLA in healthy donors. TCRdb's table, derived via immunoSEQ multiplex PCR, lists solely in-frame clones and lacks some. The sample has about 140,000 clones; 80% are singletons. The sequenced sample consisted of PBMCs. The receptor set was obtained from a man aged 50-60 years in good health and CMV-seronegative. CDR3s include the opening cysteine and the closing phenylalanine or tryptophan. The D gene is left open where the match is weak. Clone size, where shown, is once, few, many, or a class for clones that have expanded.

v_call	clone_size	j_call	d_call	cdr3_aa	cdr3_nt
TRBV14	NA	TRBJ2-5	TRBD2	CASSLATSSETQYF	TGTGCCAGCAGCCTGGCGACTAGCTCAGAGACCCAGTACTTC
TRBV5-1	NA	TRBJ1-3	TRBD1	CASSQTGASGNTIYF	TGCGCCAGCAGCCAGACAGGGGCATCTGGAAACACCATATATTTT
TRBV6-5	few	TRBJ2-1	TRBD2	CASSFLAGGLDEQFF	TGTGCCAGCAGTTTCCTAGCGGGAGGGCTCGATGAGCAGTTCTTC
TRBV25-1	NA	TRBJ2-3	TRBD2	CASTLAGVSDTQYF	TGTGCCAGCACCTTAGCGGGAGTCTCAGATACGCAGTATTTT
TRBV6-1	NA	TRBJ1-1	NA	CASSETMNTEAFF	TGTGCCAGCAGTGAAACTATGAACACTGAAGCTTTCTTT
TRBV9	NA	TRBJ1-4	NA	CASSEPGSEKLFF	TGTGCCAGCAGCGAGCCAGGGTCCGAAAAACTGTTTTTT
TRBV11-2	NA	TRBJ2-4	NA	CASSSLRGTLAKNIQYF	TGTGCCAGCAGCTCCCTCCGGGGGACGCTAGCCAAAAACATTCAGTACTTC
TRBV5-1	NA	TRBJ2-2	NA	CASSLEGVGGFTGELFF	TGCGCCAGCAGCTTGGAGGGCGTCGGCGGGTTCACCGGGGAGCTGTTTTTT
TRBV6-5	NA	TRBJ1-4	TRBD1	CASTHSGGRNEKLFF	TGTGCCAGCACCCACTCAGGGGGCAGAAATGAAAAACTGTTTTTT
TRBV7-6	NA	TRBJ1-5	NA	CASSYSGPGQPQHF	TGTGCCAGCAGCTATTCCGGGCCGGGGCAGCCCCAGCATTTT
TRBV6-7	NA	TRBJ1-4	NA	CASSYSLMGGAATNEKLFF	TGTGCCAGCAGTTACTCCCTAATGGGAGGGGCTGCAACTAATGAAAAACTGTTTTTT
TRBV19	NA	TRBJ1-5	NA	CASSMGGSIIGSNQPQHF	TGTGCCAGTAGTATGGGGGGAAGTATAATAGGAAGCAATCAGCCCCAGCATTTT
TRBV27	NA	TRBJ2-3	TRBD2	CASRAGGADTQYF	TGTGCCAGCCGAGCGGGAGGCGCAGATACGCAGTATTTT
TRBV6-4	NA	TRBJ2-3	NA	CASSRQDRGTDTQYF	TGTGCCAGCAGCAGACAGGACCGAGGCACAGATACGCAGTATTTT
TRBV29-1	once	TRBJ1-2	NA	CSARTDKRNYGYTF	TGCAGCGCAAGGACAGACAAACGTAACTATGGCTACACCTTC
TRBV5-1	NA	TRBJ2-7	NA	CASSLVGNYEQYF	TGCGCCAGCAGCTTGGTGGGCAACTACGAGCAGTACTTC
TRBV4-1	NA	TRBJ2-2	NA	CASSQGQPNTGELFF	TGCGCCAGCAGCCAAGGACAGCCGAACACCGGGGAGCTGTTTTTT
TRBV27	few	TRBJ2-3	NA	CASSPRRGGGYF	TGTGCCAGCAGTCCCCGGCGGGGTGGGGGGTATTTT
TRBV7-9	once	TRBJ2-7	TRBD2	CASSLGLAGSYEQYF	TGTGCCAGCAGCTTGGGACTAGCGGGAAGCTACGAGCAGTACTTC
TRBV28	once	TRBJ2-7	NA	CASSLVAGMNEQYF	TGTGCCAGCAGTTTAGTGGCAGGGATGAACGAGCAGTACTTC
TRBV27	NA	TRBJ2-1	TRBD1	CASHLRDRGPNEQFF	TGTGCCAGCCATTTACGGGACAGGGGACCTAATGAGCAGTTCTTC
TRBV11-3	NA	TRBJ1-4	TRBD1	CASSFGTGGHTAAEKLFF	TGTGCCAGCAGCTTCGGGACAGGGGGCCATACAGCCGCTGAAAAACTGTTTTTT
TRBV29-1	NA	TRBJ2-5	TRBD2	CSVGHEGGETQYF	TGCAGCGTAGGCCACGAGGGAGGGGAGACCCAGTACTTC
TRBV2	NA	TRBJ1-2	TRBD1	CASSDRGLYGYTF	TGTGCCAGCAGTGACAGGGGGCTCTATGGCTACACCTTC
TRBV13	NA	TRBJ2-6	TRBD1	CASSLVGRGRVGGANVLTF	TGTGCCAGCAGCTTAGTTGGCAGGGGGCGCGTCGGTGGGGCCAACGTCCTGACTTTC
TRBV11-2	NA	TRBJ2-1	TRBD1	CASSFLTGTGNLDEQFF	TGTGCCAGCAGCTTTCTAACCGGGACAGGGAATTTGGATGAGCAGTTCTTC
TRBV29-1	NA	TRBJ2-7	TRBD1	CSFIPGQGFNEQYF	TGCAGCTTTATTCCGGGACAGGGGTTCAACGAGCAGTACTTC
TRBV28	NA	TRBJ1-5	NA	CASSLGENSQPQHF	TGTGCCAGCAGCCTCGGGGAGAATTCTCAGCCCCAGCATTTT
TRBV11-2	NA	TRBJ2-5	TRBD2	CASSYIAGGTQYF	TGTGCCAGCAGTTATATAGCGGGGGGGACCCAGTACTTC
TRBV19	NA	TRBJ1-6	TRBD1	CASSPHRDRDSPLHF	TGTGCCAGTAGTCCGCACCGGGACAGGGATTCACCCCTCCACTTT
TRBV10-2	NA	TRBJ1-4	TRBD1	CASSGGRGSSNEKLFF	TGCGCCAGCAGTGGGGGCAGGGGGTCGTCTAATGAAAAACTGTTTTTT
TRBV2	NA	TRBJ1-5	TRBD1	CASSEIGRGQPQHF	TGTGCCAGCAGTGAAATAGGCAGGGGGCAGCCCCAGCATTTT
TRBV2	NA	TRBJ1-3	NA	CASSREGARSGNTIYF	TGTGCCAGCAGTAGGGAAGGGGCCCGTTCTGGAAACACCATATATTTT
TRBV7-9	NA	TRBJ2-7	TRBD1	CASRQMGQSYEQYF	TGTGCCAGCAGACAAATGGGACAGTCCTACGAGCAGTACTTC
TRBV27	once	TRBJ2-7	TRBD1	CASGFGTGTYEQYF	TGTGCCAGCGGCTTCGGGACAGGGACTTACGAGCAGTACTTC
TRBV7-9	once	TRBJ1-1	NA	CASRGGNTEAFF	TGTGCCAGCAGGGGGGGGAACACTGAAGCTTTCTTT
TRBV2	NA	TRBJ1-5	NA	CASRATAGSNLQTQPQHF	TGTGCCAGCAGGGCAACAGCGGGCTCTAATTTGCAGACTCAGCCCCAGCATTTT
TRBV9	NA	TRBJ2-7	NA	CASSVVPGSYEQYF	TGTGCCAGCAGCGTAGTGCCAGGATCCTACGAGCAGTACTTC
TRBV25-1	few	TRBJ1-2	NA	CASSGPPGRSYGYTF	TGTGCCAGCAGTGGCCCCCCAGGGCGGAGCTATGGCTACACCTTC
TRBV7-9	NA	TRBJ2-1	NA	CASSSLVEQFF	TGTGCCAGCAGCTCGCTAGTGGAGCAGTTCTTC
TRBV6-6	few	TRBJ1-3	NA	CASSYQGISGNTIYF	TGTGCCAGCAGTTACCAGGGAATCTCTGGAAACACCATATATTTT
TRBV7-7	NA	TRBJ2-2	TRBD1	CASSSYGTGRTGELFF	TGTGCTAGCAGCTCATACGGGACAGGGAGGACCGGGGAGCTGTTTTTT
TRBV27	NA	TRBJ2-7	TRBD1	CASSLSTGYPYEQYF	TGTGCCAGCAGTTTATCGACAGGGTACCCCTACGAGCAGTACTTC
TRBV11-2	NA	TRBJ1-2	TRBD1	CASSNLQGNYGYTF	TGTGCCAGCAGCAACCTACAGGGGAACTATGGCTACACCTTC
TRBV5-1	NA	TRBJ1-5	NA	CASSLFPGDQPQHF	TGCGCCAGCAGCTTATTTCCAGGGGATCAGCCCCAGCATTTT